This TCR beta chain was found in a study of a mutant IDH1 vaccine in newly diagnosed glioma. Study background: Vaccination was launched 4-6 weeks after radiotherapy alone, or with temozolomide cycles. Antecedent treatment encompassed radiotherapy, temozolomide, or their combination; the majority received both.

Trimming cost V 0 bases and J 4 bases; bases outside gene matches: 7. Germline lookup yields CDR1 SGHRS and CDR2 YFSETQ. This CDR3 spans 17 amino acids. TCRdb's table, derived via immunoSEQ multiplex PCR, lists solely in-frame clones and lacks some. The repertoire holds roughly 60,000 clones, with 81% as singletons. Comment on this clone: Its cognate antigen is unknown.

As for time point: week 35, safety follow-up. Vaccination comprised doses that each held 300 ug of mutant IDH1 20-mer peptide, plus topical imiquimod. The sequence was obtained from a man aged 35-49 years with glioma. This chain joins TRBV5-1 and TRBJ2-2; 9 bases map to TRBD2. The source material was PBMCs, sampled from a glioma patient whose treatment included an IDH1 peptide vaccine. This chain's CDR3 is CASSLGVGLASTGELFF. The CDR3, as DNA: TGCGCCAGCAGCTTGGGGGTGGGACTAGCCTCCACCGGGGAGCTGTTTTTT.